The 15 T cell receptor beta chains in this list originate from one sample, sequenced in a study of T cells in tuberculosis (dated by TCRdb to 2016 to 2018). Libraries were made using the immunoSEQ multiplex PCR assay. In its TCRdb copy, this immuneACCESS table keeps in-frame sequences only and misses some clones. Where compared with another copy, unresolved V genes explain less than half of these, and the others have no known cause. Across this sample there are tens of thousands of clones, with nearly 97% seen only once. The ten largest clonotypes hold 9.4% of the sample. Sequenced material: PBMCs. The receptors were sampled from a donor aged 10-29 years with latent tuberculosis or without tuberculosis infection.

The chain has TRBV6-4 and TRBJ1-1; possible D gene TRBD1, 6 bases. Germline CDR1 reads MRHNA; CDR2 reads SNTAGT. This CDR3 has 14 amino acids. Trimming pared 6 bases from V and 1 base from J, leaving 12 bases between. In DNA, the CDR3 is TGTGCCAGCAGCGAGGACAGTGAGAACACTGAAGCTTTCTTT. This gives the protein CASSEDSENTEAFF.

V and J are TRBV10-2 and TRBJ1-3; no clear D gene. V gave up 3 bases and J gave up 0 bases, with 12 bases separating them. There are 16 residues in the CDR3. Germline assignment: CDR1 WSHSY and CDR2 SAAADI. This CDR3 reads CASSDQAAYSGNTIYF. The CDR3 DNA is TGCGCCAGCAGTGATCAGGCCGCCTACTCTGGAAACACCATATATTTT.

J is TRBJ2-1 and V is TRBV9; 11 positions match TRBD2. The germline gives CDR1 SGDLS, CDR2 YYNGEE. The V segment lost 3 bases and the J segment 2 bases; nucleotides outside the gene matches: 1. The CDR3 has 15 amino acids. The CDR3 sequence is CASSATSGTYNEQFF. The DNA of the CDR3 is TGTGCCAGCAGCGCGACTAGCGGGACCTACAATGAGCAGTTCTTC.

This chain joins TRBV19 and TRBJ2-1; 8 bases match TRBD2. Germline assignment: CDR1 LNHDA and CDR2 SQIVND (reference sequence). Trimming at V came to 8 bases and at J to 13 bases, leaving 10 bases not matched to a gene. The CDR3 length is 12 residues. CDR3 in DNA: TGTGCCAGTCGTACGTTGCGGGGGGACCAGTTCTTC. The encoded protein is CASRTLRGDQFF.

The chain recombines TRBV5-4 with TRBJ2-2; TRBD1 might be the D (6 bases). Germline values: CDR1 SGHNT, CDR2 YYREEE (reference sequence). Trimming cost V 3 bases and J 1 base, with 10 bases left between them. The CDR3 length is 15 residues. CDR3 region: CASSSHRENTGELFF. The CDR3, as DNA: TGTGCCAGCAGCTCGCACAGGGAGAACACCGGGGAGCTGTTTTTT.

The chain couples TRBV19 to TRBJ1-6; 8 bases are a match to TRBD1. Germline V gene sequence: CDR1 LNHDA, CDR2 SQIVND (reference sequence). J lost 0 bases, V lost 1 base, and 5 bases had no gene match. The CDR3 extends over 18 amino acids. CDR3 sequence (DNA): TGTGCCAGTAGTATAGTGGCACAGGGGGACTCCTATAATTCACCCCTCCACTTT. Its protein is CASSIVAQGDSYNSPLHF.

The V and J genes are TRBV18 and TRBJ1-5; D is undetermined. The CDR3 contains 15 residues. Germline V lookup: CDR1 KGHSH, CDR2 LQKENI. V lost 3 bases and J lost 4, with 13 bases in between. The CDR3 region has the DNA TGTGCCAGCTCACCTTCAACGGGAACAAATCAGCCCCAGCATTTT. Protein: CASSPSTGTNQPQHF.

V usage is TRBV11-2 and J usage is TRBJ2-1, with D perhaps TRBD1 (5 bases). Germline lookup yields CDR1 SGHAT and CDR2 FQNNGV. The V gene lost 3 bases and the J gene lost 8 bases, with 8 bases spanning the gap. The CDR3 sequence is 12 residues long. The CDR3 DNA reads TGTGCCAGCAGCTTCGCAGGGCATGAGCAGTTCTTC. It codes for CASSFAGHEQFF. The whole variable domain, remainder taken from reference TRBV11-2 and TRBJ2-1, is EAGVAQSPRYKIIEKRQSVAFWCNPISGHATLYWYQQILGQGPKLLIQFQNNGVVDDSQLPKDRFSAERLKGVDSTLKIQPAKLEDSAVYLCASSFAGHEQFFGPGTRLTVL.

The rearrangement joins TRBV30 to TRBJ1-1; 8 bases map to TRBD1. Trimming took 2 bases from V and 4 from J; bases not matched to a gene: 6. From germline, CDR1 is GTSNPN and CDR2 SVGIG (reference sequence). The CDR3 is 14 amino acids. The CDR3 loop reads CAWSPGQGTTEAFF. The CDR3 DNA is TGTGCCTGGAGTCCAGGACAGGGAACCACTGAAGCTTTCTTT.

The chain joins TRBV2 to TRBJ1-6; unclear D gene. The CDR3 has 15 residues. Trimming took 2 bases from V and 3 from J, leaving 8 bases between them. CDR1 is SNHLY, CDR2 FYNNEI, per germline. For the CDR3, the DNA is TGTGCCAGCAGTGAAACGGGGTTCTATAATTCACCCCTCCACTTT. It encodes CASSETGFYNSPLHF. Using reference TRBV2 and TRBJ1-6 for the parts outside the CDR3, the full variable domain is EPEVTQTPSHQVTQMGQEVILRCVPISNHLYFYWYRQILGQKVEFLVSFYNNEISEKSEIFDDQFSVERPDGSNFTLKIRSTKLEDSAMYFCASSETGFYNSPLHFGNGTRLTVT.

For the CDR3, the DNA is TGTGCCAGCAGCTCGCCGGACATCGAGCAGTTCTTC. Translation gives CASSSPDIEQFF. The chain joins TRBV5-8 to TRBJ2-1, with D possibly TRBD1 on 5 matching bases. V lost 3 bases and J lost 10, with 11 bases in between. Germline assignment: CDR1 SGHTS and CDR2 YDEGEE. The CDR3 consists of 12 residues.

The gene calls are TRBV6-6 and TRBJ2-7; D might be TRBD2 (5 bases). The V end lost 4 bases, the J end lost 8 bases, and 21 bases lay between the germline ends. Germline-derived CDR1 and CDR2 are MNHNY and SVGAGI (reference sequence). There are 15 residues in the CDR3. The chain's CDR3 is CASSSRTVDLRKQYF. As DNA, the CDR3 is TGTGCCAGCAGTTCGCGGACTGTGGACCTACGCAAGCAGTACTTC.

The CDR3 loop reads CASSLGPTGALLSGNTIYF. The CDR3 bases are TGCGCCAGCAGCTTGGGACCGACAGGGGCCTTGCTCTCTGGAAACACCATATATTTT. V and J are TRBV5-1 and TRBJ1-3; 8 bases line up with TRBD1. This CDR3 has 19 amino acids. Losses at the gene ends were 0 bases for V and 0 bases for J; bases not matched to a gene: 11. Germline CDR1 reads SGHRS; CDR2 reads YFSETQ.

The V and J genes are TRBV11-2 and TRBJ1-1, with a weak D call TRBD1 (5 bases). Germline V lookup: CDR1 SGHAT, CDR2 FQNNGV. V shed 5 bases and J shed 1 base, with 14 bases lying between them. CDR3 size: 15 residues. The CDR3 DNA reads as TGTGCCAGCAGCCCCAGACAGTCGAAGAACACTGAAGCTTTCTTT. Amino acid sequence: CASSPRQSKNTEAFF.

V is TRBV7-9 and J is TRBJ2-1; 9 bases map to TRBD1. The CDR3 consists of 15 residues. In germline, CDR1 is SEHNR, CDR2 FQNEAQ (reference sequence). Losses at the gene ends were 4 bases for V and 4 bases for J; bases not matched to a gene: 5. This CDR3 reads CASSSPGQGYNEQFF. The CDR3 coding sequence is TGTGCCAGCAGCTCCCCGGGACAGGGTTACAATGAGCAGTTCTTC.